This T cell receptor beta chain was profiled in a study of identical twins. In every case, the donor was a healthy Caucasian. This CDR3 region has 16 residues. Germline V gene lookup returns CDR1 DFQATT and CDR2 SNEGSKA (reference sequence). TCRdb reprocessed the 5' RACE reads with MiXCR, giving one entry per CDR3 protein. The repertoire includes a few hundred thousand distinct CDR3 sequences, roughly 15% of them detected once, and 0.44% sits in the top ten. Details on this clonotype: At one end the junction does not follow the germline gene, possibly because of a read error.

Separately, the same data were catalogued under a study of yellow fever vaccine responses in identical twins.

Material for sequencing was CD4+ T cells sorted from blood. The chain carries TRBV20-1 and TRBJ2-3; the D is unclear. This sequence was found in a woman aged 18-29 years in good health. CDR3 nucleotide sequence: TGCAGTGCTAGAGTTTCGGCCAGCGACCCATCGGATACGCTGTATTTT. It encodes CSARVSASDPSDTLYF.